Below, 20 T cell receptor beta chains from the same sample are listed, as sequenced in a study of Graves' ophthalmopathy and Graves' hyperthyroidism (dated by TCRdb to 2017 to 2018). The sample was run on an Illumina HiSeq 2000. TCR beta CDR3 regions were amplified from RNA transcripts for repertoire sequencing. HTBI primers and the Qiagen OneStep RT-PCR kit were used in a first-round RT-PCR, which was followed by a second-round multiplex PCR, size selection and purification. TCRdb's own reprocessing of the public reads used fastp at Q25 and MiXCR and kept productive beta chains. CDR3 protein duplicates are merged, each entry listing the most common genes and DNA. This sample lists hundreds of thousands of distinct CDR3 sequences; 21% were detected once. The ten biggest clones cover under 3.5% of the sample. Material for sequencing was peripheral blood. The receptors stem from a woman aged 18-29 years with stable Graves' hyperthyroidism. Donor details come from another sample of the same person, matched by shared clones.

In its sample, this clonotype was seen many times. Relative to the germline gene, one junction end is altered; a read error may explain this. The genes are TRBV20-1 and TRBJ2-4; 8 nucleotides agree with TRBD2. Germline V lookup: CDR1 DFQATT, CDR2 SNEGSKA (reference sequence). This CDR3 spans 14 amino acids. The CDR3 DNA sequence: TGCAGTGCTAGACAATCCGGACTAGCCGGCATTAAGTACTTC. It specifies CSARQSGLAGIKYF.

The sample holds many counts of this clonotype. This chain connects TRBV6-5 to TRBJ1-3, with D uncertain. V was clipped by 0 bases and J by 2 bases, with 11 bases between them. The CDR3 has 16 amino acids. The germline CDR1 and CDR2 sequences are MNHEY and SVGAGI. CDR3: CASSYSGRLTGNTIYF. The DNA for the CDR3 is TGTGCCAGCAGTTACTCGGGGAGACTAACTGGAAACACCATATATTTT.

This clonotype came up many times. The chain is built from TRBV20-1 and TRBJ2-7; perhaps D is TRBD1 or TRBD2 (6 bases each). The CDR3 has 14 residues. Germline V gives CDR1 DFQATT, CDR2 SNEGSKA (reference sequence). V lost 5 bases, J lost 6 bases, and 20 bases lay in between. The CDR3 region is CSAPRGDKWGEQYF. For the CDR3, the DNA is TGCAGTGCTCCGAGGGGGGACAAGTGGGGCGAGCAGTACTTC.

This clonotype was counted at least ten times. The chain combines TRBV19 with TRBJ1-2; D remains ambiguous. This CDR3 contains 11 residues. Germline V gives CDR1 LNHDA, CDR2 SQIVND (reference sequence). V was pared by 5 bases and J by 3 bases, with 4 bases between. The CDR3 region has the DNA TGTGCCAGTAGTCAGTACTATGGCTACACCTTC. Amino acids: CASSQYYGYTF.

At least ten counts were recorded for this clonotype. V is TRBV6-1 and J is TRBJ1-1; D is ambiguous. The CDR3 totals 14 residues. With 1 base removed from V and 1 base from J, the gap between germline ends came to 7 bases. Germline values: CDR1 MNHNS, CDR2 SASEGT. The CDR3 coding sequence is TGTGCCAGCAGTGAAGGAGCAGGGAACACTGAAGCTTTCTTT. It is translated as CASSEGAGNTEAFF.

This clonotype has a handful of counts. V is TRBV3-1 and J is TRBJ2-5; D remains unclear. Trimming removed 1 base at V and 3 bases at J, with 9 bases between. CDR3 length: 14 residues. Germline values: CDR1 LGHDT, CDR2 YNNKEL (reference sequence). CDR3 sequence (DNA): TGTGCCAGCAGCCAAGCTCGGCGCAAAGAGACCCAGTACTTC. It encodes CASSQARRKETQYF.

This clonotype occurred many times. The chain recombines TRBV29-1 with TRBJ2-7; a possible D gene is TRBD1 (5 bases). The CDR3 has 11 amino acids. CDR1 and CDR2 (germline): SQVTM, ANQGSEA. Trimming removed 7 bases at V and 0 bases at J, with 7 bases between. CDR3 in DNA: TGCAGCGGGGGCAACTCCTACGAGCAGTACTTC. Its protein product is CSGGNSYEQYF.

This clonotype was observed at least ten times. The chain employs TRBV6-1 and TRBJ2-7; TRBD1 matches at 8 bases. Germline V gene lookup returns CDR1 MNHNS and CDR2 SASEGT. V was clipped by 6 bases and J by 7 bases; unmatched bases: 11. The CDR3 length is 14 residues. CDR3: CASRSTGDGVEQYF. The CDR3 DNA is TGTGCCAGCAGATCGACAGGGGATGGGGTGGAGCAGTACTTC.

The table lists this clonotype with many counts. The chain is built from TRBV6-2 or TRBV6-3 and TRBJ2-2; D may be TRBD1 (6 bases). V lost 6 bases to trimming and J lost 0 bases, with 14 bases between them. Germline V lookup: CDR1 MNHEY, CDR2 SVGEGT. The CDR3 extends over 16 amino acids. The chain's CDR3 is CASSRNRVSNTGELFF. The CDR3 DNA is TGTGCCAGCAGCCGGAACAGGGTTTCGAACACCGGGGAGCTGTTTTTT.

Many counts were recorded for this clonotype. This chain links TRBV28 with TRBJ1-5; a possible D gene is TRBD1 (5 bases). CDR3 size: 15 residues. From germline, CDR1 is MDHEN and CDR2 SYDVKM. V lost 6 bases to trimming and J lost 12 bases, with 24 bases between them. The CDR3 DNA reads TGTGCCAGCAGCCCCCCGGGACCCCCAAATAGGATCCAGCATTTT. It is translated as CASSPPGPPNRIQHF.

This clonotype was observed many times. This rearrangement joins TRBV7-2 to TRBJ1-6; D gene unclear. Germline V lookup: CDR1 SGHTA, CDR2 FQGNSA. Trimming shortened V by 5 bases and J by 9 bases, and 23 bases separated the two germline ends. The CDR3 has 17 amino acids. CDR3 protein: CASSIRSGWSSSSPLHF. DNA of the CDR3: TGTGCCAGCAGCATTAGGTCCGGCTGGAGCTCCTCTTCACCCCTCCACTTT.

This clonotype was counted many times. This chain links TRBV11-3 with TRBJ2-2; 9 bases agree with TRBD1. The germline V gene has CDR1 SGHNT and CDR2 YENEEA. The junction had 1 base not matched to a gene; V was cut back by 5 bases and J by 0 bases. This CDR3 contains 15 residues. As DNA, the CDR3 is TGTGCCAGCAGCCGGGACAGGGCGAACACCGGGGAGCTGTTTTTT. This gives the protein CASSRDRANTGELFF.

This clonotype was picked up one time. The chain carries TRBV15 and TRBJ2-7; maybe TRBD1 (6 bases). The CDR3 is 15 amino acids. Germline CDR1 and CDR2: LNHNV and YYDKDF (reference sequence). The V gene lost 5 bases and the J gene lost 3 bases, with 17 bases spanning the gap. The CDR3 coding sequence is TGTGCCACCAGCGCTCAGTCCGGGACACTCTACGAGCAGTACTTC. This codes for CATSAQSGTLYEQYF.

The chain joins TRBV7-2 to TRBJ2-5, with D maybe TRBD2 (7 bases). The germline gives CDR1 SGHTA, CDR2 FQGNSA. V was shortened by 1 base and J by 5 bases, with 14 bases between the two germline ends. The CDR3 contains 15 residues. The CDR3: CASSLDRGAKETQYF. Here the CDR3 DNA reads TGTGCCAGCAGCTTAGATCGGGGGGCAAAGGAGACCCAGTACTTC.

The J gene is TRBJ2-5, the V gene TRBV7-8; the D gene is possibly TRBD1 (6 bases). This CDR3 region has 12 residues. V lost 7 bases and J 5 bases, leaving 11 bases between the germline ends. The germline V gene encodes CDR1 SGHVS and CDR2 FQNEAQ. CDR3 loop: CASNRVTETQYF. The CDR3 DNA reads TGTGCCAGCAACAGGGTCACGGAGACCCAGTACTTC.

The chain combines TRBV9 with TRBJ1-6; D not resolved. Germline assignment: CDR1 SGDLS and CDR2 YYNGEE. The CDR3 extends over 15 amino acids. V gave up 0 bases and J gave up 1 base, with 5 bases separating them. The CDR3 sequence: CASSVGQSYNSPLHF. CDR3 coding DNA: TGTGCCAGCAGCGTAGGGCAATCCTATAATTCACCCCTCCACTTT.

This clonotype was recorded many times. V is TRBV28 and J is TRBJ1-1; D gene unclear. Germline CDR1 and CDR2: MDHEN and SYDVKM. The CDR3 is 15 amino acids. V shed 3 bases and J shed 1 base, with 12 bases lying between them. CDR3: CASSFPRGRNTEAFF. The CDR3, as DNA: TGTGCCAGCAGTTTCCCCAGAGGCCGGAACACTGAAGCTTTCTTT.

J is TRBJ1-2 and V is TRBV29-1; no firm D call. This CDR3 contains 13 residues. Trimming removed 7 bases from V and 5 bases from J, with 17 bases in between. Germline CDR1 and CDR2: SQVTM and ANQGSEA. CDR3 sequence reads: CSARGRVEYGYTF. DNA of the CDR3: TGCAGCGCCCGGGGTAGGGTTGAGTATGGCTACACCTTC.

V usage is TRBV9 and J usage is TRBJ1-5; no clear D. This CDR3 comprises 13 residues. Trimming removed 0 bases at V and 4 bases at J, with 5 bases between. Germline V gene lookup returns CDR1 SGDLS and CDR2 YYNGEE. The CDR3 DNA sequence: TGTGCCAGCAGCGTAGACCCTAATCAGCCCCAGCATTTT. Its translation: CASSVDPNQPQHF.

This clonotype was seen repeatedly, ten times or more. The gene calls are TRBV6-8 and TRBJ1-2; D call uncertain. The V and J ends lost 3 bases and 1 base respectively, with 9 bases between them. The germline gives CDR1 MNHGY, CDR2 SAAAGT. This CDR3 is 14 amino acids long. The CDR3 sequence: CASSYRAGNYGYTF. The CDR3 coding sequence is TGTGCCAGCAGTTATCGGGCAGGTAACTATGGCTACACCTTC.